The 13 T cell receptor beta chains given below trace back to one sample, sequenced in a study of T cell repertoires in cytomegalovirus infection. TCRdb recomputed calls from the reads with MiXCR, one row per CDR3 protein. The sample has about 250,000 distinct CDR3 sequences, around 15% seen once. The sequenced sample was CD8+ T cells from PBMCs. The receptors come from a human donor in good health (CMV status not recorded). Some clones in this sample may be carry-over from other donors' samples.

This clonotype occurred many times. The rearrangement joins TRBV20-1 to TRBJ1-6; D not certain. The CDR3 totals 14 residues. V lost 3 bases to trimming and J lost 7 bases, with 13 bases between them. CDR1 and CDR2 from the germline V gene are DFQATT and SNEGSKA (reference sequence). This CDR3 reads CSASSQVLNSPLHF. The CDR3 DNA is TGCAGTGCTAGTTCTCAGGTCCTAAATTCACCCCTCCACTTT.

This clonotype was detected a few times. This chain joins TRBV18 and TRBJ2-3, with unresolved D. Germline assignment: CDR1 KGHSH and CDR2 LQKENI. This CDR3 comprises 15 residues. The V end was cut by 4 bases, the J end by 3 bases, with 14 bases between. In nucleotides, the CDR3 is TGTGCCAGCTCACGCCTACTTGACGGGACAGATACGCAGTATTTT. Translation: CASSRLLDGTDTQYF.

This clonotype came up a few times. CDR3 DNA: TGTGCCAGCAGTTCCCAGGGGCTGCGCTATGGCTACACCTTC. It encodes CASSSQGLRYGYTF. V gene TRBV28 combines with J gene TRBJ1-2; possibly TRBD1 for D (6 bases). Looked up from germline, CDR1 is MDHEN and CDR2 is SYDVKM. The CDR3 contains 14 residues. V was clipped by 4 bases and J by 4 bases, with 13 bases between them.

V usage is TRBV19 and J usage is TRBJ2-7, with a possible D match to TRBD1 (6 bases). From germline, CDR1 is LNHDA and CDR2 SQIVND (reference sequence). Between the trimmed V and J ends, which lost 6 bases and 5 bases, there was a span of 14 bases. The CDR3 runs to 13 residues. The CDR3 protein is CASRLQGADEQYF. The CDR3 DNA follows: TGTGCCAGTAGACTACAGGGTGCGGACGAGCAGTACTTC.

The CDR3, as DNA: TGTGCCAGCAGCCAAGAACCAGGGGGAAGGACTGAAGCTTTCTTT. It yields the protein CASSQEPGGRTEAFF. The rearrangement links TRBV3-1 to TRBJ1-1, with TRBD1 matching 7 bases. Germline CDR1 LGHDT, CDR2 YNNKEL (reference sequence). This CDR3 region has 15 residues. V shed 0 bases and J 5 bases; nucleotides not matched to a gene: 6.

This clonotype was observed at least ten times. This chain links TRBV6-2 or TRBV6-3 with TRBJ2-7; possible D gene TRBD1, 6 bases. The CDR3 is 16 residues long. Germline V gene sequence: CDR1 MNHEY, CDR2 SVGEGT. The V gene lost 4 bases and the J gene lost 2 bases, with 18 bases spanning the gap. The CDR3 sequence is CASSWGPDSTTYEQYF. The CDR3 DNA is TGTGCCAGCAGTTGGGGGCCCGATTCGACGACCTACGAGCAGTACTTC.

This clonotype was detected ten times or more. The chain joins TRBV12-3 or TRBV12-4 to TRBJ1-2; D call uncertain. The V end lost 1 base, the J end lost 4 bases, and 10 bases lay between the germline ends. This CDR3 region has 14 residues. The CDR3 is CASSLGKVGYGYTF. The CDR3, as DNA: TGTGCCAGCAGTTTAGGGAAGGTTGGCTATGGCTACACCTTC.

The sample holds many counts of this clonotype. The rearrangement uses TRBV28 and TRBJ2-7; TRBD2 might be the D (5 bases). This CDR3 contains 12 residues. CDR1 and CDR2 from the germline V gene are MDHEN and SYDVKM. With 4 bases removed from V and 6 bases from J, the gap between germline ends came to 10 bases. This chain's CDR3 is CASSWLAGEQYF. The CDR3 DNA reads TGTGCCAGCAGTTGGCTAGCTGGCGAGCAGTACTTC. Supplemented by reference TRBV28 and TRBJ2-7, the full variable domain reads DVKVTQSSRYLVKRTGEKVFLECVQDMDHENMFWYRQDPGLGLRLIYFSYDVKMKEKGDIPEGYSVSREKKERFSLILESASTNQTSMYLCASSWLAGEQYFGPGTRLTVT.

The sample holds a few counts of this clonotype. The chain joins TRBV11-2 to TRBJ1-2; TRBD1 matches at 7 bases. In germline, CDR1 is SGHAT, CDR2 FQNNGV. CDR3 length: 14 amino acids. J was trimmed by 4 bases and V by 3 bases; bases with no gene match: 5. In DNA form, the CDR3 reads TGTGCCAGCAGCTTTTCAGGGGGATCCTATGGCTACACCTTC. Translated, it gives CASSFSGGSYGYTF.

The chain has TRBV11-2 and TRBJ1-3; no clear D. Trimming removed 4 bases from V and 0 bases from J, with 10 bases in between. The CDR3 extends over 15 amino acids. Germline V gives CDR1 SGHAT, CDR2 FQNNGV. CDR3 DNA: TGTGCCAGCAGCTCGTTTAAACCCTCTGGAAACACCATATATTTT. Translated: CASSSFKPSGNTIYF.

This chain joins TRBV28 and TRBJ2-3; the match to TRBD1 covers 8 bases. Germline V CDR1 and CDR2: MDHEN, SYDVKM. This CDR3 is built from 16 residues. V trimming: 7 bases; J trimming: 2 bases; junction bases outside the gene matches: 11. CDR3 bases: TGTGCCAGCATGACGATCACAGGGGGGATCACAGATACGCAGTATTTT. Translated, it gives CASMTITGGITDTQYF. The entire variable domain, with the rest obtained from reference TRBV28 and TRBJ2-3, is as follows: DVKVTQSSRYLVKRTGEKVFLECVQDMDHENMFWYRQDPGLGLRLIYFSYDVKMKEKGDIPEGYSVSREKKERFSLILESASTNQTSMYLCASMTITGGITDTQYFGPGTRLTVL.

Details on this clonotype: This CDR3 fails to terminate in the conserved phenylalanine or tryptophan, so it likely reflects a read error. This sequence joins TRBV7-4 and TRBJ2-1, with D possibly being TRBD1 (5 bases). V lost 5 bases and J lost 5, with 19 bases in between. The CDR3 length is 16 residues. The V gene's germline CDR1 is SGHVT and CDR2 SQSDAQ. DNA of the CDR3: TGTGCCAGCAGCCAGGGTCCGTGGGGCAGCAACAATGAGCAGTTCTTG. It yields the protein CASSQGPWGSNNEQFL.

The sample holds many counts of this clonotype. V usage is TRBV4-1 and J usage is TRBJ1-1; no firm D call. CDR1 and CDR2 from the germline V gene are MGHRA and YSYEKL. The CDR3 consists of 14 residues. V gave up 4 bases and J gave up 4 bases, with 13 bases separating them. The CDR3 DNA sequence: TGCGCCAGCAGCCTGCAGGCGTCTACCACTGAAGCTTTCTTT. This encodes CASSLQASTTEAFF.